The subject of this entry is one T cell receptor beta chain. The data are from a study of cytomegalovirus exposure and HLA in healthy donors. Germline V gene lookup returns CDR1 LGHNA and CDR2 YSLEER. Trimming left V 0 bases short and J 3 bases short, with 9 bases between. This CDR3 comprises 15 residues. PCR amplification relied on 60 Vbeta primers (plus 13 Jbeta primers). TCRdb keeps only in-frame clones here, not all; method: immunoSEQ multiplex PCR. The sample lists approximately 160,000 clones, roughly 80% occurring once. The chain is built from TRBV4-3 and TRBJ1-3; D not resolved. The TCR sequence derives from a human donor in good health. The sample was PBMCs. The CDR3 DNA sequence: TGCGCCAGCAGCCAAGAAGCCAACCTTGGAAACACCATATATTTT. Translating gives CASSQEANLGNTIYF.